Listed here are 7 T cell receptor beta chains from one sample, sequenced in a study of CD8 T cells in ankylosing spondylitis. Study observations and caveats: About 8 highly homologous variants made up a TCR beta motif, and this motif appeared characteristic of ankylosing spondylitis blood.

These receptors lack a known antigen. TCRdb re-analysed the 5' RACE reads in MiXCR, keeping a single row per CDR3 protein. The sample consists of hundreds of thousands of distinct CDR3 sequences, about an eighth of them appearing once. Material for sequencing was blood, either unsorted or a sorted T cell fraction (not recorded which). All receptors come from a male donor with ankylosing spondylitis.

The chain recombines TRBV5-5 with TRBJ2-1; D uncertain. Germline-derived CDR1 and CDR2 are SGHKS and YYEKEE (reference sequence). V lost 4 bases and J lost 9, with 14 bases in between. The CDR3 is 13 amino acids. The DNA of the CDR3 is TGTGCCAGCAGCCAAATAGGAGTACCTGAGCAGTTCTTC. Translating it yields CASSQIGVPEQFF.

This clonotype was observed at least ten times. This chain connects TRBV14 to TRBJ2-1, with 10 bases that match TRBD2. The V segment lost 5 bases and the J segment 3 bases; nucleotides outside the gene matches: 4. The CDR3 totals 15 residues. Germline loops: CDR1 SGHDN, CDR2 FVKESK. CDR3 sequence reads: CASSSLAGVYNEQFF. As DNA, the CDR3 is TGTGCCAGCAGCTCCCTAGCGGGAGTCTACAATGAGCAGTTCTTC.

The chain employs TRBV6-1 and TRBJ1-1; TRBD1 might be the D (5 bases). Trimming stripped 8 bases from V and 6 bases from J, with 19 bases between. The CDR3 covers 14 residues. Per germline, CDR1 MNHNS and CDR2 SASEGT. The CDR3 protein is CASRDRLSRSEAFF. CDR3 sequence (DNA): TGTGCCAGCCGGGACCGCCTATCAAGGTCTGAAGCTTTCTTT.

This clonotype was detected many times. The J gene is TRBJ2-7, the V gene TRBV12-3 or TRBV12-4; the D is unclear. The CDR3 loop spans 13 amino acids. Trimming shortened V by 5 bases and J by 1 base, and 9 bases separated the two germline ends. As DNA, the CDR3 is TGTGCCAGCAGTCCGACTGTTTCCTACGAGCAGTACTTC. Protein product: CASSPTVSYEQYF.

This clonotype was counted only a few times. The V call is TRBV3-1, the J call TRBJ2-3, with a tentative D call TRBD2 (5 bases). The CDR3 extends over 16 amino acids. Germline loops: CDR1 LGHDT, CDR2 YNNKEL (reference sequence). The V gene lost 1 base and the J gene lost 4 bases, with 15 bases spanning the gap. The CDR3 region is CASSQAGLGVSDTQYF. In DNA form, the CDR3 reads TGTGCCAGCAGCCAAGCGGGCCTGGGAGTTTCAGATACGCAGTATTTT.

This clonotype was observed at least ten times. This rearrangement joins TRBV14 to TRBJ2-1; the D gene could be TRBD1 or TRBD2 (5 bases each). Trimming left V 6 bases short and J 2 bases short, with 14 bases between. Germline V lookup: CDR1 SGHDN, CDR2 FVKESK. This CDR3 is built from 15 residues. The CDR3 bases are TGTGCCAGCAGTCTTCTCGGGGCGACCTACAATGAGCAGTTCTTC. This gives the protein CASSLLGATYNEQFF.

At least ten counts were recorded for this clonotype. The gene calls are TRBV7-2 and TRBJ2-1; D uncertain. Trimming took off 4 bases at V and 0 bases at J, with 10 bases between the two ends. The CDR3 is made up of 15 amino acids. Germline loops: CDR1 SGHTA, CDR2 FQGNSA. CDR3 sequence (DNA): TGTGCCAGCAGCTCCCTTGGCGGCTCCTACAATGAGCAGTTCTTC. Its translation is CASSSLGGSYNEQFF.